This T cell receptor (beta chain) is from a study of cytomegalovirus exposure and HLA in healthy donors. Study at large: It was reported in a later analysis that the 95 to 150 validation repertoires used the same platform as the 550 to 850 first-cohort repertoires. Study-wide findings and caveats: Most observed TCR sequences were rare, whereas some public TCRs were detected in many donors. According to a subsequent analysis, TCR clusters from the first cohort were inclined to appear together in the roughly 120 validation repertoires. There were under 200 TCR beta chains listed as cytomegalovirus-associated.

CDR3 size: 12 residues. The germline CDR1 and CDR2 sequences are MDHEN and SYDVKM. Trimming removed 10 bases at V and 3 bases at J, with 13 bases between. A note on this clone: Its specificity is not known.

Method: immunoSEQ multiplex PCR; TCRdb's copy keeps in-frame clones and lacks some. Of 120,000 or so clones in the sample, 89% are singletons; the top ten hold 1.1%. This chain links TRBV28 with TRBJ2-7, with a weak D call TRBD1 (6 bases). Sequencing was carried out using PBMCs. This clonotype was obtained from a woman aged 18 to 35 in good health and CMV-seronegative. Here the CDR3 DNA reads TGTGCCAACTCGAGAGGGGGCTACGAGCAGTACTTC. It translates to CANSRGGYEQYF.